The clone carrying this TCR beta chain appeared many times. The antigen is not known. TCRbeta library construction was performed incorporating unique molecular identifiers. TCRdb called the PCR reads again in MiXCR, with one record for every CDR3 protein. The sample has around 190,000 distinct CDR3 sequences; about 7% are singletons. Germline loops: CDR1 SGHAT, CDR2 FQNNGV. The CDR3 totals 12 residues. The V and J ends lost 3 bases and 2 bases respectively, with 5 bases between them. These data are taken from a study of T-cell reconstitution after alpha-beta-depleted transplantation in children. Regarding the study as a whole: As was reported, about two months after transplant, alpha-beta T cells came from several hundred expanded graft clones. Surviving recipient T cells and thymic progenitors produced the high day-60 TCRbeta diversity seen in some patients.

The rearrangement links TRBV11-2 to TRBJ2-7; D is unclear. The receptor was derived from a boy younger than 10 with acute lymphoblastic leukemia, due to receive a stem cell transplant. Specimen: PBMCs, collected before TCRalphabeta/CD19-depleted stem cell transplant. The CDR3 protein is CASSFRAYEQYF. CDR3 DNA: TGTGCCAGCAGCTTTCGGGCCTACGAGCAGTACTTC.